Listed below are T cell receptor beta chains from one sample, sequenced in a study of Ad26.COV2.S vaccination and SARS-CoV-2 variants. Produced via immunoSEQ multiplex PCR; TCRdb's table is partial and in-frame only. The data hold around 450,000 clones, with roughly 88% observed a single time. The sequencing used peripheral blood, collected in a trial of Ad26.COV2.S vaccine versus placebo. The receptors shown here come from a person between 18 and 65 years old who received the Ad26.COV2.S COVID-19 vaccine or a placebo. The CDR3 runs from the conserved cysteine through the conserved F or W. The D gene is left open where the match is weak. The size of a clone is reported for some rows only, either as once, few or many, or as a class for expanded clones.

CDR3 protein: CASRNTGNYGYTF; CDR3 DNA: TGTGCCAGCAGAAACACAGGGAATTATGGCTACACCTTC; D gene: NA; clone size: few; V gene: TRBV3-1/TRBV3-2; J gene: TRBJ1-2
CDR3 protein: CASSRQGAWTEAFF; CDR3 DNA: TGTGCCAGCAGTCGACAGGGGGCTTGGACTGAAGCTTTCTTT; D gene: TRBD1; clone size: NA; V gene: TRBV28; J gene: TRBJ1-1
CDR3 protein: CASSEGSRDRGDSPLHF; CDR3 DNA: TGTGCCAGCAGTGAGGGAAGTCGGGACAGAGGAGATTCACCCCTCCACTTT; D gene: TRBD1; clone size: NA; V gene: TRBV2; J gene: TRBJ1-6
CDR3 protein: CASSTQGNNEQFF; CDR3 DNA: TGTGCCAGCAGTACACAGGGGAACAATGAGCAGTTCTTC; D gene: TRBD1; clone size: NA; V gene: TRBV6-5; J gene: TRBJ2-1
CDR3 protein: CASSLILAGGLYF; CDR3 DNA: TGTGCCAGCAGTTTAATACTAGCGGGGGGGCTGTACTTC; D gene: TRBD2; clone size: NA; V gene: TRBV27; J gene: TRBJ2-7
CDR3 protein: CASSPRTPTGAYEQYF; CDR3 DNA: TGTGCCAGCAGCCCCCGCACGCCCACAGGGGCCTACGAGCAGTACTTC; D gene: TRBD1; clone size: NA; V gene: TRBV7-9; J gene: TRBJ2-7
CDR3 protein: CATSSRGPTGSEQYF; CDR3 DNA: TGTGCCACCAGCTCCCGCGGACCAACAGGGTCCGAGCAGTACTTC; D gene: NA; clone size: NA; V gene: TRBV15; J gene: TRBJ2-7
CDR3 protein: CASSTDSLLLNSPLHF; CDR3 DNA: TGTGCCAGCAGCACGGACAGTTTATTATTAAATTCACCCCTCCACTTT; D gene: NA; clone size: NA; V gene: TRBV7-8; J gene: TRBJ1-6
CDR3 protein: CASSYRRGYEQYF; CDR3 DNA: TGTGCCAGCAGTTACCGACGAGGCTACGAGCAGTACTTC; D gene: NA; clone size: NA; V gene: TRBV6-2/TRBV6-3; J gene: TRBJ2-7
CDR3 protein: CASSLVRNTGELFF; CDR3 DNA: TGTGCCAGCAGCTTAGTAAGGAACACCGGGGAGCTGTTTTTT; D gene: NA; clone size: NA; V gene: TRBV7-2; J gene: TRBJ2-2
CDR3 protein: CASRITGANTEAFF; CDR3 DNA: TGTGCCAGTAGAATCACAGGGGCGAACACTGAAGCTTTCTTT; D gene: TRBD1; clone size: NA; V gene: TRBV19; J gene: TRBJ1-1
CDR3 protein: CATSDTGRAVYGYTF; CDR3 DNA: TGTGCCACCAGTGATACTGGGCGGGCAGTCTATGGCTACACCTTC; D gene: NA; clone size: NA; V gene: TRBV24-1; J gene: TRBJ1-2
CDR3 protein: CASSYAGQDNSPLHF; CDR3 DNA: TGTGCCAGCAGTTACGCGGGACAAGATAATTCACCCCTCCACTTT; D gene: NA; clone size: NA; V gene: TRBV6-6; J gene: TRBJ1-6
CDR3 protein: CASSVAPGGRGSSYEQYF; CDR3 DNA: TGTGCCAGCAGCGTAGCTCCGGGAGGGCGGGGGAGCTCCTACGAGCAGTACTTC; D gene: TRBD2; clone size: few; V gene: TRBV9; J gene: TRBJ2-7
CDR3 protein: CAVRGRYNYGYTF; CDR3 DNA: TGTGCCGTACGGGGTCGTTATAACTATGGCTACACCTTC; D gene: NA; clone size: NA; V gene: TRBV3-1/TRBV3-2; J gene: TRBJ1-2
CDR3 protein: CASSNQETQYF; CDR3 DNA: TGTGCCAGCAGCAACCAAGAGACCCAGTACTTC; D gene: NA; clone size: NA; V gene: TRBV7-2; J gene: TRBJ2-5
CDR3 protein: CASKFTAHEQYF; CDR3 DNA: TGTGCCAGCAAGTTTACAGCCCACGAGCAGTACTTC; D gene: NA; clone size: NA; V gene: TRBV9; J gene: TRBJ2-7
CDR3 protein: CASSQAGTANTGELFF; CDR3 DNA: TGCGCCAGCAGCCAGGCCGGGACAGCGAACACCGGGGAGCTGTTTTTT; D gene: TRBD1; clone size: NA; V gene: TRBV4-3; J gene: TRBJ2-2
CDR3 protein: CASSLSGAVPYEQYF; CDR3 DNA: TGTGCCAGCAGTTTATCTGGGGCCGTTCCCTACGAGCAGTACTTC; D gene: NA; clone size: NA; V gene: TRBV27; J gene: TRBJ2-7
CDR3 protein: CASSDRLKNTGELFF; CDR3 DNA: TGTGCCAGCAGTGACCGCCTCAAGAACACCGGGGAGCTGTTTTTT; D gene: NA; clone size: NA; V gene: TRBV6-1; J gene: TRBJ2-2
CDR3 protein: CASKPGRNQETQYF; CDR3 DNA: TGTGCCAGCAAACCTGGCCGGAACCAAGAGACCCAGTACTTC; D gene: NA; clone size: NA; V gene: TRBV7-2; J gene: TRBJ2-5
CDR3 protein: CATSTRTDTQYF; CDR3 DNA: TGTGCCACCAGCACACGGACAGATACGCAGTATTTT; D gene: NA; clone size: NA; V gene: TRBV15; J gene: TRBJ2-3
CDR3 protein: CASSYLGTGQPQHF; CDR3 DNA: TGTGCCAGCAGTTACTTGGGTACGGGTCAGCCCCAGCATTTT; D gene: NA; clone size: NA; V gene: TRBV6-5; J gene: TRBJ1-5
CDR3 protein: CASSFADRGPGELFF; CDR3 DNA: TGTGCCAGCAGCTTTGCGGACAGGGGGCCCGGGGAGCTGTTTTTT; D gene: TRBD1; clone size: NA; V gene: TRBV11-2; J gene: TRBJ2-2
CDR3 protein: CASSQDPQVRGGNTEAFF; CDR3 DNA: TGCGCCAGCAGCCAAGACCCACAGGTGCGTGGGGGAAACACTGAAGCTTTCTTT; D gene: NA; clone size: NA; V gene: TRBV4-1; J gene: TRBJ1-1
CDR3 protein: CASSEQGLGSPLHF; CDR3 DNA: TGTGCCAGCAGTGAACAGGGGTTAGGATCACCCCTCCACTTT; D gene: NA; clone size: NA; V gene: TRBV2; J gene: TRBJ1-6
CDR3 protein: CASKGQGKTGELFF; CDR3 DNA: TGTGCCAGCAAGGGACAGGGAAAAACCGGGGAGCTGTTTTTT; D gene: TRBD1; clone size: NA; V gene: TRBV6-4; J gene: TRBJ2-2
CDR3 protein: CASSLGDLGMFNKQFF; CDR3 DNA: TGTGCCAGCAGCTTGGGGGACCTGGGGATGTTCAATAAGCAGTTCTTC; D gene: NA; clone size: NA; V gene: TRBV5-6; J gene: TRBJ2-1
CDR3 protein: CSARAGGVADTQYF; CDR3 DNA: TGCAGCGCCCGAGCGGGGGGTGTCGCAGATACGCAGTATTTT; D gene: TRBD2; clone size: NA; V gene: TRBV29-1; J gene: TRBJ2-3